Described below is a single T cell receptor (beta chain) sequence and its context. The time point was: peripheral blood 6 weeks after treatment start. Patients each gave 1 to 8 samples, pretreatment and on-treatment. The CDR3 is made up of 12 amino acids. The trim removed 6 bases at V and 3 bases at J, leaving 5 bases unmatched. The germline V gene encodes CDR1 SQVTM and CDR2 ANQGSEA. Sequenced by immunoSEQ multiplex PCR; TCRdb stores in-frame clones only, minus some. In the table there are some 110,000 clones, around 88% of which are singletons. The sample is drawn from a study of PD-L1 blockade in urothelial cancer. Study in general: Blood was subjected to analysis at 3 weeks (second dose) and 6 weeks following treatment start.

The V gene is TRBV29-1, the J gene TRBJ2-7, with 7 nucleotides matching TRBD2. Sequencing was performed on PBMCs, taken around atezolizumab (anti-PD-L1) treatment. This clonotype originated in a man aged 55 to 70 with urothelial cancer. The CDR3 region has the DNA TGCAGCGTCCTGTCGGGGGGCTACGAGCAGTACTTC. Translated, it gives CSVLSGGYEQYF.